The next 2 T cell receptor beta chains were all read from a single sample in a study of OX40 agonist ivuxolimab in advanced cancers. Sequencing was performed with immunoSEQ multiplex PCR; in TCRdb, only in-frame clones are kept and a portion is missing. The table shows more than 80,000 clones, with about 89% occurring only once. The sequenced sample was CD4+ or CD8+ T cells sorted from blood, obtained in a trial of the OX40 agonist ivuxolimab. The receptor set was obtained from an adult with an advanced solid tumor such as melanoma, head and neck, liver or kidney cancer.

As for this clone: Lacking the conserved final phenylalanine or tryptophan, this CDR3 likely reflects a read error. V and J are TRBV4-1 and TRBJ1-1, with a tentative D call TRBD1 (6 bases). This CDR3 has 19 amino acids. V was trimmed by 3 bases and J by 5 bases, leaving 28 bases between them. In germline, CDR1 is MGHRA, CDR2 YSYEKL. In DNA, the CDR3 is TGCGCCAGCAGCCATGACTCCCGTTGGGGGCGAGCGGATAGGACTGAAGCTTTCCTT. Amino acids: CASSHDSRWGRADRTEAFL.

The V call is TRBV7-9, the J call TRBJ2-5; D perhaps matches TRBD1 (6 bases). With 1 base removed from V and 3 bases from J, the gap between germline ends came to 9 bases. There are 14 residues in the CDR3. The germline V gene has CDR1 SEHNR and CDR2 FQNEAQ (reference sequence). CDR3 in amino acids: CASSLGPGEETQYF. Written as DNA, the CDR3 is TGTGCCAGCAGCTTAGGTCCAGGGGAAGAGACCCAGTACTTC.